The clone carrying this TCR beta chain has more than one count but fewer than ten. The repertoire was sequenced with immunoSEQ multiplex PCR; TCRdb's copy has only in-frame clones and lacks some. There are roughly 350,000 clones in the sample; about 90% occur only once, and less than 3.5% lies in the top ten. The sample comes from a study of blood T cell repertoires in COVID-19. From germline, CDR1 is SNHLY and CDR2 FYNNEI. Trimming removed 7 bases from V and 1 base from J, with 8 bases in between. The CDR3 consists of 13 residues. The sequenced material came from peripheral blood. V is TRBV2 and J is TRBJ2-1; tentative D call: TRBD2 (6 bases). The origin of this receptor is a young woman who had recovered from COVID-19. The CDR3 protein is CASKAGSYNEQFF. The CDR3 DNA sequence: TGTGCCAGCAAGGCGGGGTCCTACAATGAGCAGTTCTTC.